Below, one T cell receptor (beta chain) is given with its context. Some clones are missing from TCRdb's copy, which holds only in-frame ones; the method was immunoSEQ multiplex PCR. The sample lists millions of clones; roughly 93% were seen once. These data are taken from a study of shared clonotypes between healthy human individuals. Germline CDR1 reads MNHEY; CDR2 reads SMNVEV (reference sequence). The length of the CDR3 is 17 residues. V lost 5 bases to trimming and J lost 3 bases; unmatched junction nucleotides: 8. The CD4+ fraction was divided into a CD45RA+ naive subset and a CD45RA-negative memory subset.

The sequence derives from a man between 18 and 35 years old in good health. Some clones in this sample may be carry-over from other donors' samples. The V and J genes are TRBV27 and TRBJ2-1, with 12 bases lining up with TRBD2. The specimen was naive CD4+ T cells from PBMCs. Subset reported: CD45RA+ positively selected. CDR3 sequence: CASSPPTSGRVYNEQFF. The CDR3 DNA sequence: TGTGCCAGCAGTCCACCGACTAGCGGGAGAGTCTACAATGAGCAGTTCTTC.